Listed below are T cell receptor beta chains from one sample, sequenced in a study of T cells in tumors after PD-1 blockade. Sequenced by immunoSEQ multiplex PCR; TCRdb stores in-frame clones only, minus some. Among about 12,000 clones, 63% were seen once, and the ten largest hold roughly 15%. The material was tumor tissue, obtained before anti-PD-1 treatment. These receptors all come from a human donor with basal cell carcinoma. CDR3s leave out the opening cysteine and the closing phenylalanine or tryptophan. A D gene is named only where the DNA matches it firmly.

ASSRYDRVGTGELF,TRBJ2-2,TRBV3-1/TRBV3-2,TRBD1,14
ASSPVGSGNTDTQY,TRBJ2-3,TRBV18,TRBD2,14
ATSDPRVGDEQY,TRBJ2-7,TRBV24-1,.,12
ASSLTGTGANVLT,TRBJ2-6,TRBV5-1,.,13
ASSLDRGSGSD,TRBJ2-7,TRBV7-2,TRBD1,11
ASSISGRGTDTQY,TRBJ2-3,TRBV19,.,13
ASSYNRGAGGYT,TRBJ1-2,TRBV7-9,.,12
ASSVGLQPRQPQH,TRBJ1-5,TRBV2,.,13
ASTLLDRGKALQY,TRBJ2-5,TRBV28,TRBD1,13
ASGGHSNQPQH,TRBJ1-5,TRBV19,.,11